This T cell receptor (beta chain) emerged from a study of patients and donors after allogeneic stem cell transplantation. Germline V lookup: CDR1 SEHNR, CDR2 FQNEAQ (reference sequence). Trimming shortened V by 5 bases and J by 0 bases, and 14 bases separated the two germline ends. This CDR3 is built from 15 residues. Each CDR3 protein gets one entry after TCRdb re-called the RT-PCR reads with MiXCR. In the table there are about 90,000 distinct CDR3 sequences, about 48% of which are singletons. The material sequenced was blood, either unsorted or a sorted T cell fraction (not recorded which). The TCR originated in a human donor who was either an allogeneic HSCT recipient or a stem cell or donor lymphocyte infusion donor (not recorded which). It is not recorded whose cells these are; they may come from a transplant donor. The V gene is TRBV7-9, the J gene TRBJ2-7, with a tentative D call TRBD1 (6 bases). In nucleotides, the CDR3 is TGTGCCAGCAGCCCTCGGACAGAGATCTCCTACGAGCAGTACTTC. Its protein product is CASSPRTEISYEQYF.